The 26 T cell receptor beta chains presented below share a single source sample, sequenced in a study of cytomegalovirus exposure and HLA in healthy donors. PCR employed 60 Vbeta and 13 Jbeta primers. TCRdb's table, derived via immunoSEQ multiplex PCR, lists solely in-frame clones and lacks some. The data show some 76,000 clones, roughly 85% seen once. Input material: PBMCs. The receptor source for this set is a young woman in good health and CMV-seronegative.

CDR3 DNA sequence: TGCGCCAGCGGGCCAAGCGGCGCGTCCTACGAGCAGTACTTC. Protein: CASGPSGASYEQYF. This chain joins TRBV5-1 and TRBJ2-7; TRBD2 is a possible D gene (5 bases). This CDR3 contains 14 residues. Germline V gene sequence: CDR1 SGHRS, CDR2 YFSETQ. V was clipped by 7 bases and J by 1 base, with 15 bases between them.

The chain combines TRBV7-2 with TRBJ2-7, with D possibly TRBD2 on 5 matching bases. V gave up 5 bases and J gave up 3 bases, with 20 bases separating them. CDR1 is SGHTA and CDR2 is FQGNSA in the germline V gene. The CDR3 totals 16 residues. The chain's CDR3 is CASSLSHELGSYEQYF. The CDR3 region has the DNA TGTGCCAGCAGCCTTAGCCACGAACTAGGTAGCTACGAGCAGTACTTC.

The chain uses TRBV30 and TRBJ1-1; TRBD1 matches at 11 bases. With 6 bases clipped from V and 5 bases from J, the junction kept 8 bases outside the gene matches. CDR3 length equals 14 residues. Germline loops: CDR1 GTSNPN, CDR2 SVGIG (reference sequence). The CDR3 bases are TGTGCCTGCTTTACTGGGACAGGGGGTACTGAAGCTTTCTTT. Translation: CACFTGTGGTEAFF.

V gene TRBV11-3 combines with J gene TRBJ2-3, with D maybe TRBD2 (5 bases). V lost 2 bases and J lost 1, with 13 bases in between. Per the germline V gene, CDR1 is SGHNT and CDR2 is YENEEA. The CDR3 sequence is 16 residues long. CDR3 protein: CASSLSFAGGTDTQYF. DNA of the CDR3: TGTGCCAGCAGCTTATCATTCGCCGGGGGCACAGATACGCAGTATTTT.

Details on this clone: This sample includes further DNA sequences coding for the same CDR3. CDR3 sequence reads: CATRDGQGGQGGDTQYF. DNA for the CDR3: TGTGCCACCAGGGATGGACAGGGCGGTCAGGGCGGAGATACGCAGTATTTT. This chain connects TRBV15 to TRBJ2-3, with 8 bases matching TRBD1. This CDR3 contains 17 residues. CDR1 and CDR2 (germline): LNHNV, YYDKDF (reference sequence). The junction had 16 bases not matched to a gene; V was cut back by 6 bases and J by 5 bases.

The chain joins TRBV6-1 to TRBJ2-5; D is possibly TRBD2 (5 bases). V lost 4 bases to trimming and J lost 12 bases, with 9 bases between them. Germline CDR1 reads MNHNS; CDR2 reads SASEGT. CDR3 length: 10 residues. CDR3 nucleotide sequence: TGTGCCAGCAGTGGAGGAGCGGAGTACTTC. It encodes CASSGGAEYF.

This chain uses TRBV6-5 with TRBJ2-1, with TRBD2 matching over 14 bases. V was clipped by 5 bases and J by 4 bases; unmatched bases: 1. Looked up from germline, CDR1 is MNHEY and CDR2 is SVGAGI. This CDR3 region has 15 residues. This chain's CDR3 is CASSRLAGGYNEQFF. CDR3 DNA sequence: TGTGCCAGCAGTCGACTAGCGGGAGGGTACAATGAGCAGTTCTTC.

Written as DNA, the CDR3 is TGTGCCAGCAGCCCCGGGACAGGGCATCTGCTTCTGTTTTTT. Amino acids: CASSPGTGHLLLFF. J is TRBJ1-4 and V is TRBV6-5, with 9 bases matching TRBD1. J was trimmed by 14 bases and V by 6 bases; bases with no gene match: 13. The CDR3 consists of 14 residues. From germline, CDR1 is MNHEY and CDR2 SVGAGI.

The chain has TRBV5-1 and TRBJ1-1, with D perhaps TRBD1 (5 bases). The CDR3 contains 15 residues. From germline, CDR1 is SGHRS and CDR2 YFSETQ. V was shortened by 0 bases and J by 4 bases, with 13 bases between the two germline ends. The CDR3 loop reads CASSLDGAYLTEAFF. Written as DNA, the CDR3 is TGCGCCAGCAGCTTGGATGGGGCCTACCTCACTGAAGCTTTCTTT.

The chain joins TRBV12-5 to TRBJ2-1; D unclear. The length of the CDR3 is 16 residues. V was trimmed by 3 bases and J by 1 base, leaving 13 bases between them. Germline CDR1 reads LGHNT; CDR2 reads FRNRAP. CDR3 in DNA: TGTGCTAGTGGTTTCCCCCCTGGCGGTTCCTACAATGAGCAGTTCTTC. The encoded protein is CASGFPPGGSYNEQFF. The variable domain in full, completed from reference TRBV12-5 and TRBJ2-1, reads DARVTQTPRHKVTEMGQEVTMRCQPILGHNTVFWYRQTMMQGLELLAYFRNRAPLDDSGMPKDRFSAEMPDATLATLKIQPSEPRDSAVYFCASGFPPGGSYNEQFFGPGTRLTVL.

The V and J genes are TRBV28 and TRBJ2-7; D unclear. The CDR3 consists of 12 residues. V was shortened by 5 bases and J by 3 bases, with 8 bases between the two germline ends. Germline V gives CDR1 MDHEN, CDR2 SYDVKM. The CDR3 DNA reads TGTGCCAGCAGTGCTTACAACTACGAGCAGTACTTC. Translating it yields CASSAYNYEQYF.

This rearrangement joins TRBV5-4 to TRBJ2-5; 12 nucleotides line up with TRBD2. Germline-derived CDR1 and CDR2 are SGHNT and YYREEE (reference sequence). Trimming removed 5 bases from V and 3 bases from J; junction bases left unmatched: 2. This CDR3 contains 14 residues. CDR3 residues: CASRRTSGEETQYF. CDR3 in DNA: TGTGCCAGCAGAAGGACTAGCGGGGAAGAGACCCAGTACTTC.

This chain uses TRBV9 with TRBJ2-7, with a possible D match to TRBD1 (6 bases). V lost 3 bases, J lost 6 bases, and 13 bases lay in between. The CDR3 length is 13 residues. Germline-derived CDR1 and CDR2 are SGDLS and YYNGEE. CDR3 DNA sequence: TGTGCCAGCAGCGCGATACAGGGCGGCGAGCAGTACTTC. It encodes CASSAIQGGEQYF.

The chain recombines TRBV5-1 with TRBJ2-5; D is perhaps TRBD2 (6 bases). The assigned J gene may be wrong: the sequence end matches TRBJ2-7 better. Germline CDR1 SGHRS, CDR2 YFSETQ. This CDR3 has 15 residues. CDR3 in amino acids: CASSLAGGEAYEQYF. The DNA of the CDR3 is TGCGCCAGCAGCTTGGCCGGGGGAGAGGCCTACGAGCAGTACTTC.

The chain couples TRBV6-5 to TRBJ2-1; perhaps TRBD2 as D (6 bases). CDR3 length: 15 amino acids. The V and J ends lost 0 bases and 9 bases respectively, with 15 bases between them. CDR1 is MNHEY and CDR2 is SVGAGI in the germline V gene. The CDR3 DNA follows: TGTGCCAGCAGTTACTCTTCCGGGAGTGCTGGTGAGCAGTTCTTC. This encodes CASSYSSGSAGEQFF.

CDR3: CASGFGQGAYEQYF. In nucleotides, the CDR3 is TGTGCTAGTGGATTCGGACAGGGGGCCTACGAGCAGTACTTC. The chain employs TRBV12-5 and TRBJ2-7; 10 bases are shared with TRBD1. The J segment lost 2 bases and the V segment lost 6 bases, leaving 4 bases of the junction unmatched. Per the germline V gene, CDR1 is LGHNT and CDR2 is FRNRAP. The CDR3 is 14 amino acids.

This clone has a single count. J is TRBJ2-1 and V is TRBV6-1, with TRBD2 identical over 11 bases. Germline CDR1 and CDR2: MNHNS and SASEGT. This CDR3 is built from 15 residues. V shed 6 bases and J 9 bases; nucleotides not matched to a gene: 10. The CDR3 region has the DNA TGTGCCAGCAGCGGACTAGCGGGCATACTTAGTGAGCAGTTCTTC. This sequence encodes CASSGLAGILSEQFF.

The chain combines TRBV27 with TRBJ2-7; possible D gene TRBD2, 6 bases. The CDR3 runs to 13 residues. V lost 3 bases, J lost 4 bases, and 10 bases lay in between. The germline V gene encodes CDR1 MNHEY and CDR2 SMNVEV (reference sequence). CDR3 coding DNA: TGTGCCAGCAGTTTGGACGGGGGTTACGAGCAGTACTTC. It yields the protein CASSLDGGYEQYF.

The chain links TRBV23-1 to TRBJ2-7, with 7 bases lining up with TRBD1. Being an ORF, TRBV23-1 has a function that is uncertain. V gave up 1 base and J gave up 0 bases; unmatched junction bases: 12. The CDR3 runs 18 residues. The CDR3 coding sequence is TGCGCCAGCAGTCAATTCCGTTATGAGGGGGCGGGCTCCTACGAGCAGTACTTC. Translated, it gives CASSQFRYEGAGSYEQYF.

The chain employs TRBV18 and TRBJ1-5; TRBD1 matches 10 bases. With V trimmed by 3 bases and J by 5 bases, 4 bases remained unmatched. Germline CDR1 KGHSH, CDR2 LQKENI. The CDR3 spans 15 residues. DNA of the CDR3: TGTGCCAGCTCACCCCGGACAGGGGGGGATCAGCCCCAGCATTTT. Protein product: CASSPRTGGDQPQHF.

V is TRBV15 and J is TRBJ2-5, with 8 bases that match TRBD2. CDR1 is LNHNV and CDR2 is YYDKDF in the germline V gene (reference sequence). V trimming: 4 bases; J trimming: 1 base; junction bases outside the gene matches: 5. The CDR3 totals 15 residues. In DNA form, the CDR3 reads TGTGCCACCAGCAATTGGCTAGCGGGCCAAGAGACCCAGTACTTC. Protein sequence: CATSNWLAGQETQYF.

In DNA, the CDR3 is TGCGCCAGCAGCTCTGGACAGGGAACATACGAGCAGTACTTC. It translates to CASSSGQGTYEQYF. The V call is TRBV5-1, the J call TRBJ2-7; 8 bases line up with TRBD1. Losses at the gene ends were 3 bases for V and 4 bases for J; bases not matched to a gene: 6. The CDR3 is 14 amino acids. Germline CDR1 reads SGHRS; CDR2 reads YFSETQ.

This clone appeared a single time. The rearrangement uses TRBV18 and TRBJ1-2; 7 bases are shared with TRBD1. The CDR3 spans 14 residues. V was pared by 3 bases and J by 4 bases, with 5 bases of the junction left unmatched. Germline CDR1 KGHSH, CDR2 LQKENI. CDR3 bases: TGTGCCAGCTCACCCAGGGGACAGATCTATGGCTACACCTTC. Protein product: CASSPRGQIYGYTF.

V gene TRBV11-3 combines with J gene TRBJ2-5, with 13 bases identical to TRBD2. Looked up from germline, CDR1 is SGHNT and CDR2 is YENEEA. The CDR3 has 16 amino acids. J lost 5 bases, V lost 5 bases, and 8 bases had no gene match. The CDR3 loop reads CASSRGLAGEGETQYF. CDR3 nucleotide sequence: TGTGCCAGCAGCCGAGGACTAGCGGGAGAAGGGGAGACCCAGTACTTC.

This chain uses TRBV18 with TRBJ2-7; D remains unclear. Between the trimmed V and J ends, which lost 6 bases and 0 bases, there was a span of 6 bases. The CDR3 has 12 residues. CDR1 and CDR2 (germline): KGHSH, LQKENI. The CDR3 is CASSPSSYEQYF. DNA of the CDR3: TGTGCCAGCTCGCCTAGCTCCTACGAGCAGTACTTC.

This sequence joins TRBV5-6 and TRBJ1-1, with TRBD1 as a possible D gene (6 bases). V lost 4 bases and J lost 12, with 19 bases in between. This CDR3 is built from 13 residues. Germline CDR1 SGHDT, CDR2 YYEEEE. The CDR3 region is CASSVRTAPIPFF. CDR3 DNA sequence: TGTGCCAGCAGCGTTCGGACAGCCCCCATTCCTTTCTTT.